Each of the 27 T cell receptor beta chains below was sequenced from the same sample in a study of blood T cell repertoires in COVID-19. Here immunoSEQ multiplex PCR was the method, and the copy in TCRdb shows in-frame clones only, minus some. The sample shows roughly 250,000 clones, 70% to 85% of them seen only once. The specimen was peripheral blood. The receptor source for this set is a woman older than 75 with acute or convalescent COVID-19.

The chain carries TRBV6-5 and TRBJ2-5, with TRBD1 identical over 9 bases. Trimming took 6 bases from V and 5 from J; bases not matched to a gene: 10. The CDR3 spans 15 residues. CDR1 is MNHEY and CDR2 is SVGAGI in the germline V gene. The CDR3 sequence is CASRRADRGVETQYF. The CDR3 nucleotides read TGTGCCAGCAGAAGGGCCGACAGGGGGGTCGAGACCCAGTACTTC.

This chain connects TRBV18 to TRBJ1-1, with D maybe TRBD1 (5 bases). The germline gives CDR1 KGHSH, CDR2 LQKENI. This CDR3 has 15 amino acids. The V end lost 2 bases, the J end lost 6 bases, and 16 bases lay between the germline ends. The CDR3 DNA reads TGTGCCAGCTCACCAGCCCCTCCGGGGGTCGCTGAAGCTTTCTTT. Protein product: CASSPAPPGVAEAFF.

The J gene is TRBJ1-2, the V gene TRBV2; 8 positions agree with TRBD1. Trimming at V came to 4 bases and at J to 0 bases, leaving 7 bases not matched to a gene. Per germline, CDR1 SNHLY and CDR2 FYNNEI. This CDR3 region has 16 residues. Here the CDR3 DNA reads TGTGCCAGCAGTGTTTCGGACAGGGCAGCTAACTATGGCTACACCTTC. Translation gives CASSVSDRAANYGYTF.

The V gene is TRBV7-2, the J gene TRBJ2-7, with 7 bases fitting TRBD2. V lost 1 base to trimming and J lost 2 bases; unmatched junction nucleotides: 8. The CDR3 consists of 16 residues. The germline CDR1 and CDR2 sequences are SGHTA and FQGNSA. The CDR3 protein is CASSLVGGRGTYEQYF. The CDR3 DNA follows: TGTGCCAGCAGCTTAGTGGGCGGGAGAGGGACCTACGAGCAGTACTTC. The variable domain in full, completed from reference TRBV7-2 and TRBJ2-7, reads GAGVSQSPSNKVTEKGKDVELRCDPISGHTALYWYRQSLGQGLEFLIYFQGNSAPDKSGLPSDRFSAERTGGSVSTLTIQRTQQEDSAVYLCASSLVGGRGTYEQYFGPGTRLTVT.

The rearrangement uses TRBV5-1 and TRBJ2-1, with 7 bases matching TRBD1. The CDR3 runs 14 residues. In germline, CDR1 is SGHRS, CDR2 YFSETQ. The junction had 6 bases not matched to a gene; V was cut back by 8 bases and J by 1 base. The CDR3 bases are TGCGCCAGTAAACCGGGACAGTCCTACAATGAGCAGTTCTTC. Protein sequence: CASKPGQSYNEQFF.

The V gene is TRBV7-9, the J gene TRBJ2-7, with TRBD2 identical over 7 bases. This CDR3 comprises 16 residues. The germline gives CDR1 SEHNR, CDR2 FQNEAQ (reference sequence). J lost 4 bases, V lost 4 bases, and 13 bases had no gene match. In nucleotides, the CDR3 is TGTGCCAGCAGCTCCGGCGGGCAGGGAGGGTTTTACGAGCAGTACTTC. It yields the protein CASSSGGQGGFYEQYF.

The chain employs TRBV9 and TRBJ2-7; D may be TRBD1 (5 bases). The V end was cut by 0 bases, the J end by 3 bases, with 13 bases between. This CDR3 is 15 amino acids long. Germline CDR1 SGDLS, CDR2 YYNGEE. The CDR3, as DNA: TGTGCCAGCAGCGTAGATCGACAGTTAGTCTACGAGCAGTACTTC. It specifies CASSVDRQLVYEQYF. The whole variable domain, remainder taken from reference TRBV9 and TRBJ2-7, is DSGVTQTPKHLITATGQRVTLRCSPRSGDLSVYWYQQSLDQGLQFLIQYYNGEERAKGNILERFSAQQFPDLHSELNLSSLELGDSALYFCASSVDRQLVYEQYFGPGTRLTVT.

The chain carries TRBV19 and TRBJ2-1; tentatively, D is TRBD1 (5 bases). Trimming removed 6 bases from V and 8 bases from J, with 20 bases in between. Per the germline V gene, CDR1 is LNHDA and CDR2 is SQIVND (reference sequence). This CDR3 contains 15 residues. Here the CDR3 DNA reads TGTGCCAGTAGGCAGGGTGGGCGGTTCGGCCATGAGCAGTTCTTC. It encodes CASRQGGRFGHEQFF. Together with reference TRBV19 and TRBJ2-1, the CDR3 gives the full variable domain: DGGITQSPKYLFRKEGQNVTLSCEQNLNHDAMYWYRQDPGQGLRLIYYSQIVNDFQKGDIAEGYSVSREKKESFPLTVTSAQKNPTAFYLCASRQGGRFGHEQFFGPGTRLTVL.

There are a few counts of this clone. This chain links TRBV9 with TRBJ2-2, with 13 bases lining up with TRBD2. The germline CDR1 and CDR2 sequences are SGDLS and YYNGEE. After removal of 4 bases from V and 7 bases from J, the junction contained 7 bases not matched to a gene. This CDR3 comprises 16 residues. The CDR3 protein is CASSRLAGGRYGELFF. CDR3 nucleotides: TGTGCCAGCAGCAGACTAGCGGGGGGCCGTTACGGGGAGCTGTTTTTT.

Turning to this clone: At the DNA level, this CDR3 is encoded by other sequences in the same sample as well. The chain recombines TRBV5-1 with TRBJ2-7, with 7 bases identical to TRBD1. Germline loops: CDR1 SGHRS, CDR2 YFSETQ. The CDR3 is 14 amino acids. The ends lost 0 bases at V and 4 bases at J; junction bases unmatched: 4. The CDR3 spells CASSLGQGIYEQYF. In DNA, the CDR3 is TGCGCCAGCAGCTTGGGACAGGGTATATACGAGCAGTACTTC. Full variable domain (missing parts from reference TRBV5-1 and TRBJ2-7): KAGVTQTPRYLIKTRGQQVTLSCSPISGHRSVSWYQQTPGQGLQFLFEYFSETQRNKGNFPGRFSGRQFSNSRSEMNVSTLELGDSALYLCASSLGQGIYEQYFGPGTRLTVT.

V and J are TRBV7-6 and TRBJ2-1; D possibly corresponds to TRBD1 (7 bases). The CDR3 contains 16 residues. CDR1 SGHVS and CDR2 FNYEAQ come from the germline V gene. The V end was cut by 4 bases, the J end by 0 bases, with 13 bases between. The CDR3 region is CASSSQGGGSYNEQFF. The CDR3 DNA follows: TGTGCCAGCAGCTCCCAGGGGGGCGGCTCCTACAATGAGCAGTTCTTC.

The chain links TRBV21-1 to TRBJ1-1; whether TRBD1, the table's D call, matches the DNA was not checked. TRBV21-1 is termed a pseudogene. This CDR3 region has 20 residues. CDR3 amino acids: CASSKALLKGTSRVNTEAFF. The CDR3, as DNA: TGTGCCAGCAGCAAAGCGCTTTTGAAGGGGACATCCAGGGTGAACACTGAAGCTTTCTTT.

The gene calls are TRBV6-5 and TRBJ2-3, with D tentatively TRBD2 (6 bases). Looked up from germline, CDR1 is MNHEY and CDR2 is SVGAGI. This CDR3 is 13 amino acids long. Trimming removed 10 bases at V and 0 bases at J, with 11 bases between. CDR3 protein: CATRDSSTDTQYF. The CDR3 nucleotides read TGTGCCACCCGGGACTCTAGCACAGATACGCAGTATTTT.

The V gene is TRBV7-9, the J gene TRBJ1-2; TRBD1 agrees at 9 bases. The CDR3 length is 15 residues. Germline trimming cut 4 bases from V and 2 bases from J; bases unmatched to any gene: 5. The germline CDR1 and CDR2 sequences are SEHNR and FQNEAQ (reference sequence). This CDR3 is CASSSAGTGNYGYTF. CDR3 in DNA: TGTGCCAGCAGCTCCGCCGGGACAGGGAACTATGGCTACACCTTC.

V is TRBV6-1 and J is TRBJ1-5, with 9 bases matching TRBD1. Germline CDR1 is MNHNS and CDR2 is SASEGT. This CDR3 comprises 18 residues. Germline trimming cut 2 bases from V and 3 bases from J; bases unmatched to any gene: 11. The CDR3 here is CASSEPLGQGWNNQPQHF. The DNA for the CDR3 is TGTGCCAGCAGTGAACCATTGGGACAGGGTTGGAACAATCAGCCCCAGCATTTT.

This chain links TRBV27 with TRBJ1-1; no definite D call. Trimming removed 6 bases at V and 7 bases at J, with 24 bases between. Germline V lookup: CDR1 MNHEY, CDR2 SMNVEV (reference sequence). The CDR3 is 16 residues long. CDR3 sequence: CASSPRGTPGRNEAFF. CDR3 DNA: TGTGCCAGCAGCCCCCGAGGAACCCCCGGGAGGAATGAAGCTTTCTTT.

The chain recombines TRBV6-1 with TRBJ1-2, with TRBD1 matching 7 bases. CDR1 is MNHNS, CDR2 SASEGT, per germline. This CDR3 is built from 16 residues. V lost 0 bases to trimming and J lost 4 bases; unmatched junction nucleotides: 8. DNA for the CDR3: TGTGCCAGCAGTGAAGCGCGGGTAGGGGGCGCCTATGGCTACACCTTC. Translation gives CASSEARVGGAYGYTF.

The chain uses TRBV30 and TRBJ2-3; 9 bases match TRBD2. After removal of 3 bases from V and 6 bases from J, the junction contained 16 bases not matched to a gene. The CDR3 has 17 amino acids. Germline V lookup: CDR1 GTSNPN, CDR2 SVGIG (reference sequence). The CDR3 region has the DNA TGTGCCTGGAGCTACTCCGCTAGCGGGAAGACTTCGGATACGCAGTATTTT. Translation gives CAWSYSASGKTSDTQYF.

With regard to this clone: Other nucleotide sequences in the sample specify the same CDR3. The genes are TRBV10-3 and TRBJ1-6; D gene unclear. The CDR3 extends over 12 amino acids. Germline lookup yields CDR1 ENHRY and CDR2 SYGVKD. V lost 4 bases and J 8 bases, leaving 6 bases between the germline ends. The CDR3 DNA reads as TGTGCCATCAGTGGAGGCGATTCACCCCTCCACTTT. It yields the protein CAISGGDSPLHF.

This clone was found once. This CDR3 is also generated by other DNA sequences in the sample. The chain links TRBV25-1 to TRBJ1-1; 11 nucleotides line up with TRBD1. Trimming cost V 5 bases and J 5 bases; bases outside gene matches: 4. CDR3 length: 14 amino acids. In germline, CDR1 is MGHDK, CDR2 SYGVNS. The CDR3 nucleotides read TGTGCCAGCAGTCCGGACAGGGGGCGAACTGAAGCTTTCTTT. It yields the protein CASSPDRGRTEAFF.

This sequence joins TRBV19 and TRBJ2-7, with 7 bases that match TRBD1. The CDR3 is made up of 14 amino acids. Germline assignment: CDR1 LNHDA and CDR2 SQIVND (reference sequence). Trimming cost V 1 base and J 3 bases; bases outside gene matches: 3. Here the CDR3 reads CASSIGRQGYEQYF. The CDR3 DNA follows: TGTGCCAGTAGTATAGGCCGACAGGGCTACGAGCAGTACTTC. The complete variable domain, with remaining parts taken from reference TRBV19 and TRBJ2-7, reads DGGITQSPKYLFRKEGQNVTLSCEQNLNHDAMYWYRQDPGQGLRLIYYSQIVNDFQKGDIAEGYSVSREKKESFPLTVTSAQKNPTAFYLCASSIGRQGYEQYFGPGTRLTVT.

The chain is built from TRBV21-1 and TRBJ2-7; TRBD1 reflects the table's D call only, with no check against the DNA. TRBV21-1 is tagged as a pseudogene. This CDR3 is built from 14 residues. CDR3 nucleotides: TGTGCCAGCCCTGGACAGGGGGACCACTACGAGCAGTACTTC. Translating it yields CASPGQGDHYEQYF.

The rearrangement joins TRBV19 to TRBJ1-5; D perhaps matches TRBD1 (6 bases). V lost 3 bases, J lost 6 bases, and 9 bases lay in between. This CDR3 comprises 13 residues. Germline V gene lookup returns CDR1 LNHDA and CDR2 SQIVND (reference sequence). Written as DNA, the CDR3 is TGTGCCAGTAGTATTGCGGGGGCTCAGCCCCAGCATTTT. Its protein product is CASSIAGAQPQHF.

In its sample, this clone was seen once. The V gene is TRBV6-5, the J gene TRBJ1-5; D is unresolved. The CDR3 covers 13 residues. With 6 bases removed from V and 0 bases from J, the gap between germline ends came to 6 bases. In germline, CDR1 is MNHEY, CDR2 SVGAGI. Here the CDR3 reads CASRENSNQPQHF. The CDR3, as DNA: TGTGCCAGCAGGGAGAATAGCAATCAGCCCCAGCATTTT.

The rearrangement links TRBV2 to TRBJ2-1; 10 bases are a match to TRBD2. Trimming removed 1 base from V and 8 bases from J; junction bases left unmatched: 5. Germline V gene sequence: CDR1 SNHLY, CDR2 FYNNEI. The CDR3 length is 15 residues. Written as DNA, the CDR3 is TGTGCCAGCAGTGAAGAAGCGGGAGGGAACCATGAGCAGTTCTTC. This codes for CASSEEAGGNHEQFF.

This rearrangement joins TRBV6-1 to TRBJ1-2, with D perhaps TRBD1 (5 bases). The CDR3 is 18 amino acids. Trimming stripped 3 bases from V and 4 bases from J, with 24 bases between. Germline V CDR1 and CDR2: MNHNS, SASEGT. For the CDR3, the DNA is TGTGCCAGCAGTGACAGCGGGGGGACGACAGCATATGTCTATGGCTACACCTTC. Encoded protein: CASSDSGGTTAYVYGYTF.

The V call is TRBV5-6, the J call TRBJ2-5; D is possibly TRBD1 (5 bases). The CDR3 extends over 14 amino acids. CDR1 and CDR2 (germline): SGHDT, YYEEEE. Trimming pared 1 base from V and 5 bases from J, leaving 12 bases between. CDR3 bases: TGTGCCAGCAGCTTGCCAGGGCGCCCGGAGACCCAGTACTTC. Translating gives CASSLPGRPETQYF.